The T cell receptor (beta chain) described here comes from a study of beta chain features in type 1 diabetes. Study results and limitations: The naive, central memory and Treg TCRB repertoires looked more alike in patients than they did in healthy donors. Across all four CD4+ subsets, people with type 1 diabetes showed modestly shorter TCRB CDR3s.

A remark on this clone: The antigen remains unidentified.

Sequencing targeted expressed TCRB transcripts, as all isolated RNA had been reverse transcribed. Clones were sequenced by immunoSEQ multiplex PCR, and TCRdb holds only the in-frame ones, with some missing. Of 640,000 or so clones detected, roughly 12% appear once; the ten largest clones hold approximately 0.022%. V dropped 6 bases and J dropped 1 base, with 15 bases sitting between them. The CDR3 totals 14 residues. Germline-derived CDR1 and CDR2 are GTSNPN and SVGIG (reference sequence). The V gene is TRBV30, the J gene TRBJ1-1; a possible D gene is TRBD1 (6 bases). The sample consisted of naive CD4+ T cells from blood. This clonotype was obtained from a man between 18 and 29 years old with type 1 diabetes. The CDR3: CACGGQGWNTEAFF. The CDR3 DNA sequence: TGTGCCTGTGGAGGGCAGGGGTGGAACACTGAAGCTTTCTTT. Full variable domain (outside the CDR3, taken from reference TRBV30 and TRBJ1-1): SQTIHQWPATLVQPVGSPLSLECTVEGTSNPNLYWYRQAAGRGLQLLFYSVGIGQISSEVPQNLSASRPQDRQFILSSKKLLLSDSGFYLCACGGQGWNTEAFFGQGTRLTVV.